Below, one T cell receptor (beta chain) is given with its context. The antigen is unknown. These data belong to a study of cytomegalovirus exposure and HLA in healthy donors. General study findings and limits: The study labeled 170 or so TCR beta chains cytomegalovirus-associated.

The V segment lost 4 bases and the J segment 7 bases; nucleotides outside the gene matches: 5. Germline V gives CDR1 SGHRS, CDR2 YFSETQ. This CDR3 has 16 amino acids. The PCR ran on 60 Vbeta and 13 Jbeta primers. Assay used: immunoSEQ multiplex PCR; TCRdb lists only in-frame clones, some missing. This table has some 100,000 clones, roughly 80% appearing once. The sequenced sample was PBMCs. The chain carries TRBV5-1 and TRBJ2-2; 15 bases map to TRBD2. This receptor was identified in a male donor in good health and CMV-seropositive. CDR3 protein: CASSRTSGGAGGELFF. CDR3 coding DNA: TGCGCCAGCAGCCGGACTAGCGGGGGGGCCGGCGGGGAGCTGTTTTTT.